The 5 T cell receptor beta chains below all came from one sample that was sequenced in a study of T cell repertoires in cytomegalovirus infection (dated by TCRdb to the late 2010s). TCRdb shows the sequencer as Illumina HiSeq 1500. TCRdb reran the public reads through fastp at Q25 and MiXCR, keeping productive beta chains. Merged by CDR3 protein, the rows form single entries marked with the most common genes and DNA. The sample table holds fewer than 1,000,000 distinct CDR3 sequences, of which around 29% were seen once. The ten largest account for over 13% of the sample. The treatment or condition label for this specimen denotes: in vitro stimulation with specific CMV peptide epitopes to enrich CMV-specific T cells. Their specific antigens are unknown. The sequenced sample was cultured CD8+ T cells from PBMCs, obtained from culture after CMV antigen stimulation. These receptors originate from a human donor in good health (CMV status not recorded). Some clones in this sample may be carry-over from other donors' samples.

This clonotype was seen more than once but under ten times. V usage is TRBV6-6 and J usage is TRBJ2-2; D is perhaps TRBD1 (6 bases). Germline CDR1 and CDR2: MNHNY and SVGAGI (reference sequence). The CDR3 is made up of 15 amino acids. Trimming removed 8 bases from V and 5 bases from J, with 18 bases in between. The CDR3 here is CASGKNWGRTGELFF. DNA for the CDR3: TGTGCCAGCGGGAAGAACTGGGGGCGAACCGGGGAGCTGTTTTTT.

This rearrangement joins TRBV4-1 to TRBJ2-3, with 11 bases lining up with TRBD2. This CDR3 is built from 15 residues. Germline CDR1 MGHRA, CDR2 YSYEKL. The ends lost 8 bases at V and 4 bases at J; junction bases unmatched: 8. DNA for the CDR3: TGCGCCAGCTCTATAGCGGGGGGGCGGGCAGATACGCAGTATTTT. Protein sequence: CASSIAGGRADTQYF.

This clonotype has only a few counts. The genes are TRBV27 and TRBJ2-3; D is unresolved. This CDR3 has 16 amino acids. Germline V CDR1 and CDR2: MNHEY, SMNVEV (reference sequence). The V gene lost 3 bases and the J gene lost 1 base, with 14 bases spanning the gap. CDR3: CASSFLKGMGTDTQYF. CDR3 sequence (DNA): TGTGCCAGCAGTTTTCTTAAGGGAATGGGCACAGATACGCAGTATTTT.

The chain carries TRBV10-2 and TRBJ1-2; D ambiguous. The CDR3 is 13 residues long. Germline CDR1 WSHSY, CDR2 SAAADI. V gave up 1 base and J gave up 3 bases, with 6 bases separating them. The CDR3 nucleotides read TGCGCCAGCAGTGAGTATCAAGACTATGGCTACACCTTC. Its translation is CASSEYQDYGYTF.

This clonotype came up a few times. The V call is TRBV24-1, the J call TRBJ2-5; TRBD2 aligns across 8 bases. V shed 4 bases, J shed 5 bases, and the junction held 11 bases outside the gene matches. CDR3 length: 16 residues. Germline values: CDR1 KGHDR, CDR2 SFDVKD. CDR3 residues: CATSEDRRGGIETQYF. CDR3 DNA sequence: TGTGCCACCAGTGAGGACCGACGGGGGGGCATTGAGACCCAGTACTTC.